This is a list of T cell receptor beta chains from one sample in a study of T-cell reconstitution after alpha-beta-depleted transplantation in children. One entry per CDR3 protein results from TCRdb running MiXCR on the PCR reads. The table has 450,000 to 600,000 distinct CDR3 sequences, 32% seen once. The specimen comprised PBMCs from the stem cell graft donor, sampled from the stem cell graft. The receptors were sampled from a human donor who donated a stem cell graft to a child with aplastic anemia. Both conserved end residues are part of each CDR3. D genes are given only for firm matches. A row's size may be missing; if present it is once, few, many or a size class.

j_gene | abundance | d_gene | v_gene | CDR3aa | CDR3nt
TRBJ2-1 | . | . | TRBV24-1 | CATSGAGTYNEQFF | TGTGCCACCAGTGGGGCAGGCACATACAATGAGCAGTTCTTC
TRBJ2-3 | . | . | TRBV9 | CASSVVPDSRGTQYF | TGTGCCAGCAGCGTAGTTCCGGACTCCCGAGGGACGCAGTATTTT
TRBJ2-4 | . | . | TRBV28 | CASSFGGTKNIQYF | TGTGCCAGCAGTTTTGGGGGAACCAAAAACATTCAGTACTTC
TRBJ2-1 | . | . | TRBV6-1 | CASSGDKYNEQFF | TGTGCCAGCAGCGGAGACAAGTACAATGAGCAGTTCTTC
TRBJ2-1 | few | . | TRBV6-1 | CASSADIVSYNEQFF | TGTGCCAGCAGTGCTGACATAGTCTCCTACAATGAGCAGTTCTTC
TRBJ1-1 | few | . | TRBV6-6 | CASSAQVNTEAFF | TGTGCCAGCAGTGCCCAGGTGAACACTGAAGCTTTCTTT
TRBJ2-6 | . | TRBD2 | TRBV20-1 | CSASGTSGYSGANVLTF | TGCAGTGCTTCCGGGACTAGCGGGTACTCTGGGGCCAACGTCCTGACTTTC
TRBJ2-7 | few | . | TRBV6-1 | CASSVSRGAYEQYF | TGTGCCAGCAGCGTGAGCAGGGGTGCCTACGAGCAGTACTTC
TRBJ1-1 | few | . | TRBV2 | CASSWGHLNTEAFF | TGTGCCAGCAGTTGGGGACATCTGAACACTGAAGCTTTCTTT
TRBJ2-7 | few | . | TRBV29-1 | CSVQRENSYEQYF | TGCAGCGTGCAACGGGAGAACTCCTACGAGCAGTACTTC
TRBJ2-6 | . | TRBD1 | TRBV19 | CASSFDRGLGANVLTF | TGTGCCAGTAGTTTCGACAGGGGGCTAGGGGCCAACGTCCTGACTTTC
TRBJ2-7 | . | TRBD2 | TRBV20-1 | CSARLKGLAGDTTYEQYF | TGCAGTGCTAGACTTAAGGGACTAGCGGGAGATACGACCTACGAGCAGTACTTC
TRBJ2-3 | . | TRBD2 | TRBV29-1 | CSVRGLAGGADTQYF | TGCAGCGTAAGAGGATTAGCGGGTGGGGCAGATACGCAGTATTTT
TRBJ1-1 | . | TRBD1 | TRBV5-1 | CASVPGTANTEAFF | TGCGCCAGCGTTCCCGGGACAGCCAACACTGAAGCTTTCTTT
TRBJ2-4 | . | TRBD1 | TRBV10-3 | CAISEGTGFPRDIQYF | TGTGCCATCAGTGAGGGGACAGGGTTCCCGCGGGACATTCAGTACTTC
TRBJ2-4 | few | . | TRBV7-2 | CASSPRVLAKNIQYF | TGTGCCAGCAGCCCCCGAGTTTTAGCCAAAAACATTCAGTACTTC
TRBJ1-2 | few | . | TRBV20-1 | CSGADTPGYTF | TGCAGTGGTGCGGACACACCTGGCTACACCTTC
TRBJ1-1 | . | . | TRBV28 | CASSLPAENTEAFF | TGTGCCAGCAGTTTACCCGCGGAGAACACTGAAGCTTTCTTT
TRBJ1-4 | few | . | TRBV6-2/TRBV6-3 | CASSYDGQGNEKLFF | TGTGCCAGCAGTTACGACGGACAAGGAAATGAAAAACTGTTTTTT
TRBJ2-2 | . | . | TRBV28 | CAGGNSGNTGELFF | TGTGCCGGCGGGAATAGCGGTAACACCGGGGAGCTGTTTTTT
TRBJ1-2 | . | . | TRBV5-1 | CASSSRAQEDGYTF | TGCGCCAGCAGCTCCCGGGCCCAAGAAGATGGCTACACCTTC
TRBJ2-7 | . | . | TRBV18 | CASSPPLRTYEQYF | TGTGCCAGCTCACCACCGCTCCGTACCTACGAGCAGTACTTC
TRBJ2-5 | . | . | TRBV5-1 | CASSPGGRGIETQYF | TGCGCCAGCAGCCCTGGGGGCCGGGGGATAGAGACCCAGTACTTC
TRBJ1-1 | few | . | TRBV30 | CAWSPASYFEAFF | TGTGCCTGGAGTCCCGCAAGCTACTTTGAAGCTTTCTTT
TRBJ2-3 | . | . | TRBV4-3 | CASSQDRDRRGGSQYF | TGCGCCAGCAGCCAAGATCGGGACCGAAGAGGGGGTTCGCAGTATTTT
TRBJ2-1 | few | . | TRBV11-3 | CASSPFPYNEQFF | TGTGCCAGCAGCCCCTTCCCCTACAATGAGCAGTTCTTC
TRBJ1-3 | few | . | TRBV13 | CASSLGLFSGNTIYF | TGTGCCAGCAGCCTAGGTCTCTTCTCTGGAAACACCATATATTTT
TRBJ2-7 | few | TRBD1 | TRBV7-2 | CASSPRTGNPYEQYF | TGTGCCAGCAGCCCCCGGACAGGAAACCCCTACGAGCAGTACTTC
TRBJ1-1 | . | TRBD1 | TRBV9 | CASSATGRLTEAFF | TGTGCCAGCAGCGCGACAGGGAGATTAACTGAAGCTTTCTTT
TRBJ1-2 | . | TRBD1 | TRBV30 | CAWIRHRGVYGYTF | TGTGCCTGGATCCGACACAGGGGGGTCTATGGCTACACCTTC
TRBJ2-3 | once | TRBD2 | TRBV20-1 | CSASLRLAGEDTQYF | TGCAGTGCTAGTTTGAGACTAGCGGGAGAAGATACGCAGTATTTT
TRBJ2-2 | . | TRBD1 | TRBV18 | CASSPQGAVNTGELFF | TGTGCCAGCTCACCACAGGGGGCGGTGAACACCGGGGAGCTGTTTTTT
TRBJ2-5 | few | . | TRBV7-2 | CASSPGVAPRETQYF | TGTGCCAGCAGCCCGGGGGTGGCCCCTCGGGAGACCCAGTACTTC